This T cell receptor beta chain was sequenced for a study of T-cell memory formation after mild COVID-19 (dated by TCRdb to the early 2020s). The study in broad terms: TCR sequence clusters from the two donors were found to be largely donor specific. The cohort comprised two young, previously healthy adult volunteers, one female and one male. In a couple of donors, T-cell clones that expanded and contracted after mild COVID-19 were tracked by sequencing TCRalpha and TCRbeta repertoires over time. Findings and caveats that apply to the study as a whole: The second-wave clones that peaked on day 37 were not confirmed to be SARS-CoV-2 specific. Some responding clones were detected in pre-infection memory, suggesting pre-existing cross-reactive memory T cells joined the SARS-CoV-2 response. Contracting CD4+ clones turned up mainly in the CM and EM memory subsets, whereas EMRA was where CD8+ clones were enriched. Only a couple of mild cases were covered by the study, and larger cohorts that include severe cases with pre-infection samples were considered necessary. Clones contracting from day 15 to 85 had balanced CD4/CD8 phenotypes, while a second wave expanding from day 15 to 37 was biased towards CD4+.

Ficoll-Paque density gradient centrifugation was the method used to isolate PBMCs. The CDR3, from cysteine to phenylalanine, totals 15 residues. The read is trimmed to its CDR3 DNA, 45 bases read in frame from base 1. From V the trimming removes 4 bases and from J it removes 0 bases, while the gene matches leave 3 bases of the junction unaccounted for. Per the germline V gene, SGHRS is the CDR1 and YFSETQ is the CDR2. This clonotype was recorded a few times. Its recognized antigen is unknown. No base quality values were provided; no much bigger clone lies one nucleotide off. The sequencer was an Illumina NovaSeq 6000. TCRalpha and TCRbeta cDNA libraries were constructed by 5'RACE with constant-segment primers, with sample barcodes and unique molecular identifiers being introduced. Trizol reagent was used to extract RNA from every sample. The libraries were amplified in two PCR steps, and the second step added a second sample barcode and Illumina TruSeq adapters. The libraries were sequenced on an Illumina NovaSeq using 2 x 150 bp paired-end reads. Under the source paper's analysis protocol: With migec v1.2.7, reads were demultiplexed and then collapsed into UMI-guided consensus sequences. Using mixcr v2.1.11, UMI consensuses were aligned to TRA and TRB V and J templates and then assembled into clonotypes. A clonotype was counted as expanded or contracted only if both edgeR and NoisET called the change significant, with noise models trained on biological replicates. For edgeR calls, the cutoffs were a false discovery rate-adjusted p below 0.01 and a log2 fold-change threshold of 1. PCA with hierarchical clustering of max-normalized trajectories of the 1000 most abundant clonotypes was used as exploratory dynamics analysis. Each responding clone was given a CD4 or CD8 phenotype based on the CD4+ and CD8+ repertoires, which had been sequenced separately. Starting from the raw public reads, TCRdb applied fastp trimming at Q25, assembled clones with MiXCR and retained in-frame beta chains. Rows are combined by CDR3 protein, so each entry shows the most common genes and DNA. The V and J calls and clone size come from TCRdb's table, not from the authors' own analysis. This sample lists over 450,000 distinct CDR3 sequences; roughly 20% were detected once. The ten largest clonotypes hold around 13% of the sample.

The sequence was obtained from an adult woman who had mild COVID-19 (a few samples of this study predate the infection). The sample titles of this study are shuffled in the database, so cell type and time point are left out; the donor was told from shared clones. The chain is encoded by TRBV5-1 joined to TRBJ2-3; 9 central nucleotides agree with TRBD2. What was sequenced was PBMCs or a T cell subset sorted from them (not recorded which). For the CDR3, the sequence is CASSVAGASTDTQYF. The DNA sequence reads TGCGCCAGCAGCGTAGCGGGGGCCAGCACAGATACGCAGTATTTT.